Shown below are 22 T cell receptor beta chains from a single sample sequenced in a study of cytomegalovirus exposure and HLA in healthy donors. The PCR used 60 Vbeta and 13 Jbeta primers. The table came from immunoSEQ multiplex PCR; TCRdb's copy has only in-frame clones and leaves some out. The sample lists some 77,000 clones, roughly three quarters occurring once. The sequenced sample consisted of PBMCs. The receptors shown here come from a woman aged 45-65 years in good health and CMV-seropositive.

The chain carries TRBV11-1 and TRBJ2-3; D possibly corresponds to TRBD1 (6 bases). Germline lookup yields CDR1 SGHAT and CDR2 FQDESV (reference sequence). Trimming pared 3 bases from V and 5 bases from J, leaving 9 bases between. The CDR3 consists of 13 residues. The CDR3 spells CASSFKGEDTQYF. The DNA of the CDR3 is TGTGCCAGCAGCTTTAAGGGGGAAGATACGCAGTATTTT.

This chain joins TRBV21-1 and TRBJ1-2. TRBV21-1 is classified as a pseudogene. The CDR3 contains 15 residues. The CDR3 nucleotides are TGTGCCAGCAGCAAATCAAGCGTGAGGGAGGGTGGCTACACCTTC. Protein: CASSKSSVREGGYTF.

V and J are TRBV19 and TRBJ2-2, with TRBD1 as a possible D gene (6 bases). The CDR3 runs 15 residues. Germline V gene lookup returns CDR1 LNHDA and CDR2 SQIVND (reference sequence). Trimming shortened V by 5 bases and J by 3 bases, and 13 bases separated the two germline ends. The DNA for the CDR3 is TGTGCCAGTAGTGTATACAGGGCGGACACCGGGGAGCTGTTTTTT. This gives the protein CASSVYRADTGELFF.

The rearrangement joins TRBV2 to TRBJ2-2; maybe TRBD1 (6 bases). V gave up 2 bases and J gave up 1 base, with 8 bases separating them. The CDR3 runs 15 residues. The germline V gene encodes CDR1 SNHLY and CDR2 FYNNEI. CDR3 sequence: CASSEIGGNTGELFF. The CDR3 nucleotides are TGTGCCAGCAGTGAAATAGGGGGGAACACCGGGGAGCTGTTTTTT.

This chain connects TRBV27 to TRBJ1-5; the D gene is possibly TRBD1 (6 bases). With 0 bases removed from V and 10 bases from J, the gap between germline ends came to 13 bases. CDR1 and CDR2 (germline): MNHEY, SMNVEV (reference sequence). CDR3 size: 14 residues. In DNA form, the CDR3 reads TGTGCCAGCAGTTTATCGTCAGGGGACGGTCCCCAGCATTTT. It is translated as CASSLSSGDGPQHF.

The chain has TRBV27 and TRBJ1-2, with 11 bases lining up with TRBD1. V gave up 5 bases and J gave up 3 bases; unmatched junction bases: 5. This CDR3 comprises 15 residues. CDR1 and CDR2 from the germline V gene are MNHEY and SMNVEV (reference sequence). The chain's CDR3 is CASSPRTGGDYGYTF. CDR3 DNA sequence: TGTGCCAGCAGTCCCCGGACAGGGGGCGACTATGGCTACACCTTC.

The chain is built from TRBV2 and TRBJ2-5, with D perhaps matching TRBD1 (6 bases). Trimming removed 7 bases at V and 7 bases at J, with 16 bases between. Germline CDR1 is SNHLY and CDR2 is FYNNEI. The CDR3 runs to 13 residues. The CDR3: CASIGGTGGTQYF. The CDR3 coding sequence is TGTGCCAGCATAGGGGGAACAGGAGGGACCCAGTACTTC.

The V call is TRBV29-1, the J call TRBJ2-1, with a possible D match to TRBD2 (5 bases). The CDR3 consists of 14 residues. V was shortened by 6 bases and J by 4 bases, with 16 bases between the two germline ends. The V gene's germline CDR1 is SQVTM and CDR2 ANQGSEA. DNA of the CDR3: TGCAGCGTCGAGGGTGACTGGGCATACAATGAGCAGTTCTTC. This encodes CSVEGDWAYNEQFF.

The CDR3, as DNA: TGCGCCAGCAGTGTGACTAGCGGGAATGAGCAGTTCTTC. Translation: CASSVTSGNEQFF. The rearrangement uses TRBV10-1 and TRBJ2-1, with 10 bases matching TRBD2. Per the germline V gene, CDR1 is WNHNN and CDR2 is SYGVQD (reference sequence). The CDR3 is made up of 13 amino acids. With 4 bases clipped from V and 7 bases from J, the junction kept 1 base outside the gene matches.

The chain joins TRBV13 to TRBJ1-1; D gene ambiguous. Per the germline V gene, CDR1 is PRHDT and CDR2 is FYEKMQ (reference sequence). There are 15 residues in the CDR3. V lost 5 bases, J lost 2 bases, and 15 bases lay in between. The CDR3, as DNA: TGTGCCAGCAGCCTATCCTCCGGGTACAACACTGAAGCTTTCTTT. Protein: CASSLSSGYNTEAFF.

The CDR3 reads CASSLPLDLRDTQYF. The CDR3 nucleotides are TGTGCCAGCAGCCTCCCTCTAGATTTGCGGGATACGCAGTATTTT. V and J are TRBV7-8 and TRBJ2-3; D call uncertain. The CDR3 spans 15 residues. The V gene's germline CDR1 is SGHVS and CDR2 FQNEAQ. Trimming pared 5 bases from V and 6 bases from J, leaving 18 bases between.

The CDR3, as DNA: TGTGCCAGCAGCCCCAGGACAGGCAAAGGTTCCTACAAGCAGTACGTC. This gives the protein CASSPRTGKGSYKQYV. The chain links TRBV11-2 to TRBJ2-7, with 7 nucleotides matching TRBD1. CDR1 is SGHAT and CDR2 is FQNNGV in the germline V gene. CDR3 length: 16 residues.

The count of this clone is one. The chain carries TRBV5-6 and TRBJ1-2; D is possibly TRBD1 (6 bases). The length of the CDR3 is 17 residues. Trimming took 0 bases from V and 4 from J, leaving 19 bases between them. Germline loops: CDR1 SGHDT, CDR2 YYEEEE. The CDR3 spells CASSLEDWGGQGYGYTF. Written as DNA, the CDR3 is TGTGCCAGCAGCTTGGAAGACTGGGGGGGCCAGGGCTATGGCTACACCTTC.

The V gene is TRBV4-1, the J gene TRBJ2-1, with 9 nucleotides matching TRBD1. V was clipped by 2 bases and J by 5 bases; unmatched bases: 7. The CDR3 runs 16 residues. Germline loops: CDR1 MGHRA, CDR2 YSYEKL. Here the CDR3 DNA reads TGCGCCAGCAGCCAACCCCGGGACAGGGCAGACAATGAGCAGTTCTTC. This translates into CASSQPRDRADNEQFF.

The chain joins TRBV4-1 to TRBJ2-1; TRBD1 is a possible D gene (6 bases). The germline V and J ends were trimmed by 2 bases and 1 base, with 9 bases remaining between them. Germline V gene lookup returns CDR1 MGHRA and CDR2 YSYEKL. CDR3 length equals 15 residues. Here the CDR3 reads CASSQHRVSYNEQFF. The CDR3 DNA reads as TGCGCCAGCAGCCAACACAGGGTTTCCTACAATGAGCAGTTCTTC.

This chain connects TRBV9 to TRBJ1-6; TRBD1 is a possible D gene (6 bases). Germline-derived CDR1 and CDR2 are SGDLS and YYNGEE. This CDR3 region has 17 residues. Trimming took 3 bases from V and 0 from J, leaving 13 bases between them. The CDR3 region is CASSAGGASSYNSPLHF. The DNA for the CDR3 is TGTGCCAGCAGCGCCGGGGGGGCCAGCTCCTATAATTCACCCCTCCACTTT.

The J gene is TRBJ2-2, the V gene TRBV7-3, with a possible D match to TRBD2 (5 bases). Trimming removed 1 base from V and 5 bases from J, with 11 bases in between. CDR1 is SGHTA, CDR2 FQGTGA, per germline. CDR3 length: 15 amino acids. The CDR3 loop reads CASSLRPGGTGELFF. The CDR3 DNA reads as TGTGCCAGCAGCTTAAGGCCCGGAGGTACCGGGGAGCTGTTTTTT. The full variable domain, rest sourced from reference TRBV7-3 and TRBJ2-2, is GAGVSQTPSNKVTEKGKYVELRCDPISGHTALYWYRQSLGQGPEFLIYFQGTGAADDSGLPNDRFFAVRPEGSVSTLKIQRTERGDSAVYLCASSLRPGGTGELFFGEGSRLTVL.

This clone was seen a handful of times. This chain joins TRBV5-1 and TRBJ1-6; 9 bases match TRBD1. The germline V gene encodes CDR1 SGHRS and CDR2 YFSETQ. This CDR3 has 17 amino acids. The J segment lost 13 bases and the V segment lost 4 bases, leaving 18 bases of the junction unmatched. The CDR3 DNA reads TGCGCCAGCAGCCTGCCCTCCGCCGGGACAGGGTTAAGGCCCCTCCACTTT. It translates to CASSLPSAGTGLRPLHF.

The chain is built from TRBV5-1 and TRBJ2-3; D is unclear. V lost 2 bases, J lost 5 bases, and 3 bases lay in between. Germline values: CDR1 SGHRS, CDR2 YFSETQ. This CDR3 spans 11 amino acids. CDR3 sequence (DNA): TGCGCCAGCAGCTTTATAGATACGCAGTATTTT. It translates to CASSFIDTQYF.

The gene calls are TRBV7-8 and TRBJ2-5; 9 positions agree with TRBD1. Germline loops: CDR1 SGHVS, CDR2 FQNEAQ. J gave up 11 bases and V 5 bases, and 12 bases lay outside the gene matches. CDR3 size: 14 residues. The CDR3 region is CASSPQDRDREQYF. In DNA form, the CDR3 reads TGTGCCAGCAGCCCCCAGGACAGGGACAGGGAGCAGTACTTC. The full variable domain, rest sourced from reference TRBV7-8 and TRBJ2-5, is GAGVSQSPRYKVAKRGQDVALRCDPISGHVSLFWYQQALGQGPEFLTYFQNEAQLDKSGLPSDRFFAERPEGSVSTLKIQRTQQEDSAVYLCASSPQDRDREQYFGPGTRLLVL.

The chain links TRBV9 to TRBJ1-1; D is unclear. Germline CDR1 SGDLS, CDR2 YYNGEE. V was clipped by 5 bases and J by 5 bases, with 19 bases between them. This CDR3 is 15 amino acids long. This chain's CDR3 is CASRVTDNSWTEAFF. In nucleotides, the CDR3 is TGTGCCAGCAGAGTAACTGACAATTCGTGGACTGAAGCTTTCTTT.

The sample holds a few counts of this clone. The chain is built from TRBV10-3 and TRBJ1-4; 8 positions agree with TRBD1. The CDR3 totals 13 residues. After removal of 11 bases from V and 6 bases from J, the junction contained 8 bases not matched to a gene. Germline CDR1 is ENHRY and CDR2 is SYGVKD. CDR3 DNA: TGTGCCTCGAGACAGGGGAATGATGAAAAACTGTTTTTT. Protein: CASRQGNDEKLFF.